Listed below are T cell receptor beta chains from one sample, sequenced in a study of T cells in Graves' hyperthyroidism and ophthalmopathy. TCRdb re-derived calls from the multiplex PCR reads in MiXCR, one entry per CDR3 protein. The table has about 260,000 distinct CDR3 sequences, about 16% seen once; the top ten hold around 30%. Sample: blood. Every receptor here comes from a woman between 18 and 29 years old with Graves' ophthalmopathy. The CDR3 runs from the conserved cysteine through the conserved F or W. D genes are given only for firm matches. Expanded clones are given a class, and other clones once, few, many or no size at all.

D: TRBD2
size: many
V: TRBV11-1
J: TRBJ2-7
CDR3: CASSSGLAYEQYF
DNA: TGTGCCAGCAGCTCCGGACTAGCCTACGAGCAGTACTTC

D: .
size: many
V: TRBV10-3
J: TRBJ2-7
CDR3: CAISAAISGVRYF
DNA: TGTGCCATCAGTGCCGCCATCTCGGGGGTACGGTACTTC

D: TRBD1
size: many
V: TRBV20-1
J: TRBJ2-5
CDR3: CSAPNQTGGVETQYF
DNA: TGCAGTGCCCCCAATCAAACAGGGGGCGTAGAGACCCAGTACTTC

D: TRBD1
size: many
V: TRBV28
J: TRBJ2-7
CDR3: CASSGTGTGAADEQYF
DNA: TGTGCCAGCAGTGGGACCGGGACAGGGGCCGCCGACGAGCAGTACTTC

D: TRBD1
size: many
V: TRBV28
J: TRBJ1-1
CDR3: CASSSRQGSSTEAFF
DNA: TGTGCCAGCAGTTCGAGACAGGGGAGCAGCACTGAAGCTTTCTTT

D: .
size: many
V: TRBV19
J: TRBJ2-7
CDR3: CASSIRARTYEQYF
DNA: TGTGCCAGTAGTATTAGGGCCAGGACCTACGAGCAGTACTTC

D: .
size: many
V: TRBV3-1
J: TRBJ2-1
CDR3: CASSPEEPGGLSYNEQFF
DNA: TGTGCCAGCAGCCCCGAGGAGCCGGGCGGTCTCTCCTACAATGAGCAGTTCTTC

D: .
size: many
V: TRBV7-8
J: TRBJ2-1
CDR3: CASSDGYSYNEQFF
DNA: TGTGCCAGCTCGGACGGGTACTCCTACAATGAGCAGTTCTTC

D: .
size: many
V: TRBV28
J: TRBJ2-3
CDR3: CASSPLGLASTDTQYF
DNA: TGTGCCAGCAGTCCCTTAGGACTGGCTAGCACAGATACGCAGTATTTT

D: .
size: many
V: TRBV7-9
J: TRBJ1-3
CDR3: CASSPHSGPITYGNTIYF
DNA: TGTGCCAGCAGCCCACATTCGGGACCGATAACCTATGGAAACACCATATATTTT

D: TRBD1
size: many
V: TRBV7-9
J: TRBJ2-2
CDR3: CASSLALGTDNTGELFF
DNA: TGTGCCAGCAGCTTAGCGCTGGGGACAGACAACACCGGGGAGCTGTTTTTT

D: .
size: few
V: TRBV5-1
J: TRBJ1-1
CDR3: CASSLMDFGAFF
DNA: TGCGCCAGCAGCTTGATGGATTTTGGAGCTTTCTTT

D: TRBD1
size: many
V: TRBV30
J: TRBJ1-1
CDR3: CAWSVLRGQENTEAFF
DNA: TGTGCCTGGAGTGTTCTCAGGGGGCAGGAGAACACTGAAGCTTTCTTT

D: TRBD2
size: .
V: TRBV10-1
J: TRBJ2-1
CDR3: CASREAGGGGSSYNEQFF
DNA: TGCGCCAGCAGGGAAGCGGGAGGAGGCGGGAGCTCCTACAATGAGCAGTTCTTC

D: TRBD2
size: .
V: TRBV29-1
J: TRBJ2-7
CDR3: CSVCLIGTSGSLYEQYF
DNA: TGCAGCGTCTGTTTGATCGGGACTAGCGGGAGTCTCTACGAGCAGTACTTC

D: TRBD2
size: many
V: TRBV19
J: TRBJ2-7
CDR3: CASSIPGLAAYEQYF
DNA: TGTGCCAGTAGTATACCGGGACTAGCGGCTTACGAGCAGTACTTC

D: .
size: many
V: TRBV28
J: TRBJ1-1
CDR3: CASSREYTEAFF
DNA: TGTGCCAGCAGCAGAGAATACACTGAAGCTTTCTTT

D: .
size: many
V: TRBV6-6
J: TRBJ2-7
CDR3: CASSYSRGYEQYF
DNA: TGTGCCAGCAGTTACTCGAGGGGGTACGAGCAGTACTTC

D: TRBD2
size: once
V: TRBV25-1
J: TRBJ2-7
CDR3: CASRLAGGGEQYF
DNA: TGTGCCAGCAGACTAGCGGGAGGGGGTGAGCAGTACTTC